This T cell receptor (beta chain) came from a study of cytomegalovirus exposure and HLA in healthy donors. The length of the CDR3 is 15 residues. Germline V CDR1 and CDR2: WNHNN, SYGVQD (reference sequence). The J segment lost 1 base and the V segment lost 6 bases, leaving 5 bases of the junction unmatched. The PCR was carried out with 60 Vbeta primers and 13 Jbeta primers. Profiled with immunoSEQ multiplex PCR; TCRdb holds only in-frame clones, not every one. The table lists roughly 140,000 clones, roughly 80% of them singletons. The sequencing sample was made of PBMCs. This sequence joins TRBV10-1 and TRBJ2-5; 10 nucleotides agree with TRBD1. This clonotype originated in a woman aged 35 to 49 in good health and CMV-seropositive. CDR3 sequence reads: CASSEDRGFQETQYF. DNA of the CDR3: TGCGCCAGCAGCGAGGACAGGGGGTTCCAAGAGACCCAGTACTTC.